This TCR beta chain was identified during a study of regulatory T cells in long-lasting Graves disease. Specified time point: newly diagnosed GD, antithyroid drugs for less than 3 months. PBMC-derived RNA was used for the TCR library. Combining iRepertoire HTBI primers with Arm-PCR of CDR3 regions, the authors built TCR beta libraries. Original analysis: 62 TRBV and about 14 TRBJ segments were identified across samples. One entry per CDR3 protein, called by TCRdb with MiXCR from the multiplex PCR reads. The V and J calls were not made by the authors but by TCRdb's processing. The data hold 500,000 to 700,000 distinct CDR3 sequences, with roughly 16% observed a single time. This clonotype has at least ten counts. Trimming took off 5 bases at V and 1 base at J, with 14 bases between the two ends. The CDR3 length is 16 residues. The germline gives CDR1 SGHTA, CDR2 FQGTGA. The same sample was also used in a study of T cells in Graves' hyperthyroidism and ophthalmopathy. That study adds: A model using 13 V-J features told ophthalmopathy apart from stable hyperthyroidism.

This TCR was recovered from a woman in her twenties or thirties with Graves disease. The rearrangement links TRBV7-3 to TRBJ2-2; D remains unclear. The sequenced sample was peripheral blood mononuclear cells (PBMCs), obtained at new diagnosis, from a patient treated with antithyroid drugs. The CDR3: CASSPNGLMNTGELFF. The CDR3 nucleotides are TGTGCCAGCAGCCCTAACGGTCTGATGAACACCGGGGAGCTGTTTTTT.